This TCR beta chain derives from a study of spatial heterogeneity in lung cancer. The CDR3 runs 13 residues. Unmatched junction bases numbered 4, after V lost 3 bases and J lost 8 bases. Unique molecular identifiers tagged every individual TCR cDNA molecule. TCRdb used MiXCR to reprocess the 5' RACE reads, holding one entry per CDR3 protein. The sample lists 4,000 or so distinct CDR3 sequences; 8.5% to 9.5% were seen once. This clonotype was detected ten times or more. Its antigen remains unknown. Study conclusions and caveats: Tumoral mutation counts were tracked by counts of expanded intratumoral alpha and beta TCRs.

As for time point: sample taken at primary tumor resection. Around 68 TRACERx patients with early, untreated non-small cell lung cancer donated samples. Unsorted whole RNA from tumor, nontumor lung or frozen PBMC underwent sequencing. This chain links TRBV12-3 or TRBV12-4 with TRBJ1-1; 9 bases agree with TRBD1. This clonotype was sampled from a male donor with early-stage non-small cell lung cancer. Sequences were derived from lung tumor tissue, sampled at surgery. CDR3: CASSLGQGAEAFF. DNA of the CDR3: TGTGCCAGCAGTTTGGGACAGGGAGCCGAAGCTTTCTTT.